The 24 T cell receptor beta chains reported below all come from one sample, sequenced in a study of blood T cell repertoires in COVID-19. Here immunoSEQ multiplex PCR was the method, and the copy in TCRdb shows in-frame clones only, minus some. The table records hundreds of thousands of clones, around 89% of them present only once. The sequencing input was PBMCs or T cells enriched from blood (not recorded which). The receptor source for this set is a woman younger than 35 with acute COVID-19.

The rearrangement joins TRBV6-5 to TRBJ1-2, with 10 positions matching TRBD1. The V segment lost 6 bases and the J segment 6 bases; nucleotides outside the gene matches: 10. The V gene's germline CDR1 is MNHEY and CDR2 SVGAGI. The CDR3 consists of 15 residues. The CDR3 nucleotides are TGTGCCAGCAGAGGTGGAAGGGACAGGGGCAATGGCTACACCTTC. Residues: CASRGGRDRGNGYTF.

This chain connects TRBV19 to TRBJ1-1; D is uncertain. Trimming stripped 1 base from V and 1 base from J, with 7 bases between. The CDR3 runs to 14 residues. Germline V gene sequence: CDR1 LNHDA, CDR2 SQIVND (reference sequence). The DNA of the CDR3 is TGTGCCAGTAGTATAGGTAGTAGGAACACTGAAGCTTTCTTT. This codes for CASSIGSRNTEAFF.

This chain links TRBV6-1 with TRBJ2-7, with TRBD2 as a possible D gene (6 bases). Trimming removed 1 base at V and 0 bases at J, with 10 bases between. From germline, CDR1 is MNHNS and CDR2 SASEGT. The CDR3 has 15 amino acids. CDR3 coding DNA: TGTGCCAGCAGTGAAGTGGAGGGGAGCTCCTACGAGCAGTACTTC. Encoded protein: CASSEVEGSSYEQYF.

A single count supports this clone. This chain uses TRBV7-3 with TRBJ1-1; a weak D match, TRBD1 (6 bases). The CDR3 totals 14 residues. V was trimmed by 5 bases and J by 7 bases, leaving 17 bases between them. Germline CDR1 reads SGHTA; CDR2 reads FQGTGA. The CDR3 bases are TGTGCCAGCAGCCCAGACAGGATTTCAGGTGAAGCTTTCTTT. It yields the protein CASSPDRISGEAFF.

V gene TRBV23-1 combines with J gene TRBJ2-7; 8 nucleotides align to TRBD1. TRBV23-1 is an ORF, and what it does is uncertain. V lost 3 bases and J lost 3; bases outside the gene matches: 19. The CDR3 is made up of 19 amino acids. The CDR3 sequence is CASSHFGQGTSPSGYEQYF. CDR3 coding DNA: TGCGCCAGCAGTCATTTCGGACAGGGCACATCCCCTTCGGGCTACGAGCAGTACTTC.

The chain uses TRBV6-2 or TRBV6-3 and TRBJ2-1; 8 nucleotides align to TRBD2. Germline V gene data show CDR1 as MNHEY and CDR2 as SVGEGT. J gave up 7 bases and V 0 bases, and 14 bases lay outside the gene matches. CDR3 length: 18 amino acids. The CDR3 sequence: CASSYSPLAEGGFNEQFF. CDR3 sequence (DNA): TGTGCCAGCAGTTACTCCCCACTAGCGGAGGGGGGTTTTAATGAGCAGTTCTTC.

V usage is TRBV2 and J usage is TRBJ2-1, with TRBD2 matching 7 bases. The germline V gene encodes CDR1 SNHLY and CDR2 FYNNEI. The trim removed 4 bases at V and 9 bases at J, leaving 30 bases unmatched. This CDR3 region has 21 residues. The CDR3 DNA reads TGTGCCAGCAGTGTCGGCGGGAGTGGTTTCGGGTTCAAGTCCACAATTGGTGAGCAGTTCTTC. This encodes CASSVGGSGFGFKSTIGEQFF.

This rearrangement joins TRBV9 to TRBJ2-1, with TRBD2 as a possible D gene (5 bases). The V gene lost 3 bases and the J gene lost 3 bases, with 13 bases spanning the gap. CDR3 length: 15 residues. The germline gives CDR1 SGDLS, CDR2 YYNGEE. Here the CDR3 reads CASSGPSRDYNEQFF. CDR3 DNA sequence: TGTGCCAGCAGCGGACCCAGCCGGGACTACAATGAGCAGTTCTTC.

The chain has TRBV19 and TRBJ2-7; D might be TRBD2 (6 bases). This CDR3 is 15 amino acids long. The V end lost 5 bases, the J end lost 3 bases, and 17 bases lay between the germline ends. CDR1 and CDR2 (germline): LNHDA, SQIVND (reference sequence). This chain's CDR3 is CASSHFAGTNYEQYF. Here the CDR3 DNA reads TGTGCCAGTAGTCATTTCGCGGGGACCAACTACGAGCAGTACTTC.

This chain connects TRBV4-3 to TRBJ2-1; perhaps TRBD1 as D (6 bases). V dropped 1 base and J dropped 3 bases, with 10 bases sitting between them. This CDR3 comprises 15 residues. The germline V gene encodes CDR1 LGHNA and CDR2 YSLEER. The CDR3 loop reads CASSQGTAFYNEQFF. The CDR3 nucleotides read TGCGCCAGCAGCCAAGGGACAGCCTTCTACAATGAGCAGTTCTTC.

The chain recombines TRBV28 with TRBJ1-2, with TRBD1 identical over 7 bases. The CDR3 consists of 15 residues. V lost 6 bases, J lost 1 base, and 8 bases stayed unmatched. In germline, CDR1 is MDHEN, CDR2 SYDVKM. Written as DNA, the CDR3 is TGTGCCAGCAGGGCGGGCGGGACAGTTAACTATGGCTACACCTTC. Translation: CASRAGGTVNYGYTF.

V and J are TRBV18 and TRBJ2-2; 8 nucleotides line up with TRBD2. V lost 3 bases to trimming and J lost 4 bases; unmatched junction nucleotides: 4. Germline lookup yields CDR1 KGHSH and CDR2 LQKENI. CDR3 size: 15 residues. The CDR3 spells CASSPGRALTGELFF. The CDR3 nucleotides read TGTGCCAGCTCACCCGGGAGGGCCCTCACCGGGGAGCTGTTTTTT. Drawing the rest from reference TRBV18 and TRBJ2-2, the complete variable domain is NAGVMQNPRHLVRRRGQEARLRCSPMKGHSHVYWYRQLPEEGLKFMVYLQKENIIDESGMPKERFSAEFPKEGPSILRIQQVVRGDSAAYFCASSPGRALTGELFFGEGSRLTVL.

J is TRBJ1-1 and V is TRBV5-1, with a possible D match to TRBD1 (5 bases). Per germline, CDR1 SGHRS and CDR2 YFSETQ. Trimming took off 4 bases at V and 2 bases at J, with 9 bases between the two ends. This CDR3 has 13 residues. The CDR3: CASSTDSNTEAFF. The CDR3 coding sequence is TGCGCCAGCAGCACTGACAGCAACACTGAAGCTTTCTTT.

The chain has TRBV5-4 and TRBJ1-6, with TRBD1 matching 7 bases. V lost 3 bases to trimming and J lost 0 bases; unmatched junction nucleotides: 3. CDR1 is SGHNT and CDR2 is YYREEE in the germline V gene (reference sequence). This CDR3 spans 16 amino acids. CDR3 protein: CASSSDRLSYNSPLHF. CDR3 DNA: TGTGCCAGCAGCTCGGACAGGCTCTCCTATAATTCACCCCTCCACTTT.

The genes are TRBV12-5 and TRBJ2-1; weak D call: TRBD2 (6 bases). V was trimmed by 4 bases and J by 2 bases, leaving 9 bases between them. This CDR3 has 14 residues. Germline V gene data show CDR1 as LGHNT and CDR2 as FRNRAP. The CDR3 DNA sequence: TGTGCTAGTGGTTCTAGACTAGCCTACAATGAGCAGTTCTTC. It translates to CASGSRLAYNEQFF.

The CDR3 spells CASRASGSRRTDTQYF. CDR3 DNA: TGCGCCAGCAGGGCTAGCGGGAGTCGGAGAACAGATACGCAGTATTTT. V is TRBV4-1 and J is TRBJ2-3, with 10 bases that match TRBD2. The germline CDR1 and CDR2 sequences are MGHRA and YSYEKL. The CDR3 consists of 16 residues. With V trimmed by 6 bases and J by 3 bases, 9 bases remained unmatched.

The chain is built from TRBV6-5 and TRBJ1-3; D not resolved. CDR1 is MNHEY, CDR2 SVGAGI, per germline. V lost 0 bases, J lost 3 bases, and 12 bases lay in between. The CDR3 is 16 amino acids. CDR3 region: CASSYSSGGGGNTIYF. CDR3 bases: TGTGCCAGCAGTTACTCATCGGGAGGCGGTGGAAACACCATATATTTT.

The chain recombines TRBV7-9 with TRBJ2-5; 12 bases match TRBD2. With V trimmed by 4 bases and J by 2 bases, 5 bases remained unmatched. Germline V gives CDR1 SEHNR, CDR2 FQNEAQ (reference sequence). The CDR3 covers 16 residues. CDR3 sequence reads: CASSSNGLAGQETQYF. The CDR3 bases are TGTGCCAGCAGCTCCAATGGACTAGCGGGACAAGAGACCCAGTACTTC.

The chain uses TRBV7-2 and TRBJ2-7, with 10 bases lining up with TRBD2. This CDR3 is 17 amino acids long. Trimming cost V 5 bases and J 5 bases; bases outside gene matches: 15. CDR1 is SGHTA and CDR2 is FQGNSA in the germline V gene. The CDR3 DNA is TGTGCCAGCAGCCCGACCTGGACTAGCGGAAAACAGAACGAGCAGTACTTC. This sequence encodes CASSPTWTSGKQNEQYF.

For the CDR3, the DNA is TGTGCCAGCAGCTTGTTGGGGGCAGGCTACGAGCAGTACTTC. This gives the protein CASSLLGAGYEQYF. The chain is built from TRBV5-4 and TRBJ2-7; TRBD1 might be the D (6 bases). The ends were cut back, 1 base at V and 3 bases at J, with 11 bases in the middle. The CDR3 extends over 14 amino acids. Germline loops: CDR1 SGHNT, CDR2 YYREEE (reference sequence).

Only a few counts were recorded for this clone. The chain combines TRBV28 with TRBJ1-5, with 7 bases matching TRBD1. Germline CDR1 and CDR2: MDHEN and SYDVKM. The CDR3 runs 14 residues. J lost 2 bases, V lost 5 bases, and 3 bases had no gene match. In DNA, the CDR3 is TGTGCCAGCAGTCCTGGACAGGGCAATCAGCCCCAGCATTTT. Translating it yields CASSPGQGNQPQHF.

The rearrangement joins TRBV2 to TRBJ2-1, with 8 bases that match TRBD2. Per germline, CDR1 SNHLY and CDR2 FYNNEI. This CDR3 has 15 residues. The trim removed 6 bases at V and 4 bases at J, leaving 8 bases unmatched. The CDR3 here is CASRLVAGGYNEQFF. The CDR3 nucleotides read TGTGCCAGCAGACTGGTCGCGGGGGGATACAATGAGCAGTTCTTC. Full variable domain (outside the CDR3, taken from reference TRBV2 and TRBJ2-1): EPEVTQTPSHQVTQMGQEVILRCVPISNHLYFYWYRQILGQKVEFLVSFYNNEISEKSEIFDDQFSVERPDGSNFTLKIRSTKLEDSAMYFCASRLVAGGYNEQFFGPGTRLTVL.

This clone was detected only a few times. J is TRBJ1-1 and V is TRBV4-2; TRBD1 matches at 11 bases. This CDR3 comprises 15 residues. J was trimmed by 5 bases and V by 3 bases; bases with no gene match: 5. Germline CDR1 is LGHNA and CDR2 is YNFKEQ. CDR3 coding DNA: TGTGCCAGCAGCCAGGAGGACAGGGGGCAAACTGAAGCTTTCTTT. Its translation is CASSQEDRGQTEAFF.

The chain is built from TRBV18 and TRBJ2-2, with D perhaps matching TRBD2 (5 bases). Per the germline V gene, CDR1 is KGHSH and CDR2 is LQKENI. The CDR3 length is 16 residues. Trimming cost V 3 bases and J 1 base, with 12 bases left between them. The CDR3 DNA reads as TGTGCCAGCTCACCGAGTTTCGGGGAGAACACCGGGGAGCTGTTTTTT. Its translation is CASSPSFGENTGELFF.